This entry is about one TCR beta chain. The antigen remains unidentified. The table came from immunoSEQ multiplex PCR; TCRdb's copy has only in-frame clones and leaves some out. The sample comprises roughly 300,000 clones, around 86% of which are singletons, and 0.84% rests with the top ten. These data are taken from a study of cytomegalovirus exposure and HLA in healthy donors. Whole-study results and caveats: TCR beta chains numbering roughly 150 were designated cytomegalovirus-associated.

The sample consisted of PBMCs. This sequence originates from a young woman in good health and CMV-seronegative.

CDR3 nucleotides: TGTGCCAGCAGGTATGGGGGGGGCGAGCAGTACTTC. Protein product: CASRYGGGEQYF. The V and J genes are TRBV6-5 and TRBJ2-7; 7 bases align to TRBD2. V was clipped by 6 bases and J by 6 bases; unmatched bases: 5. This CDR3 is 12 amino acids long. The V gene's germline CDR1 is MNHEY and CDR2 SVGAGI.